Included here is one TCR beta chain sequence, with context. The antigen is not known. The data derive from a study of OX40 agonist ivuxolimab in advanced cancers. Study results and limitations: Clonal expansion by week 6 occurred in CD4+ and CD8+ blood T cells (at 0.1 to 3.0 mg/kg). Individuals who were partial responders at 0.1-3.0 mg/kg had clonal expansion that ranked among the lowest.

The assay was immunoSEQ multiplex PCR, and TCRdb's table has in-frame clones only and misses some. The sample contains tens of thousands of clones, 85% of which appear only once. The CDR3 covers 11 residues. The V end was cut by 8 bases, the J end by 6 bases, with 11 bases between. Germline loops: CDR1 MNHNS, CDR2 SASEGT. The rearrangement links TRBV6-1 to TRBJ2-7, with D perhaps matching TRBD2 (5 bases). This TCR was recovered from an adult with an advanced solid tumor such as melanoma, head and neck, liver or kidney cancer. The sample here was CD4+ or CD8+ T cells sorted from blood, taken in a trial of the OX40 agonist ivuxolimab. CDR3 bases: TGTGCCAGCGCGAACCGGGGCGAGCAGTACTTC. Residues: CASANRGEQYF.